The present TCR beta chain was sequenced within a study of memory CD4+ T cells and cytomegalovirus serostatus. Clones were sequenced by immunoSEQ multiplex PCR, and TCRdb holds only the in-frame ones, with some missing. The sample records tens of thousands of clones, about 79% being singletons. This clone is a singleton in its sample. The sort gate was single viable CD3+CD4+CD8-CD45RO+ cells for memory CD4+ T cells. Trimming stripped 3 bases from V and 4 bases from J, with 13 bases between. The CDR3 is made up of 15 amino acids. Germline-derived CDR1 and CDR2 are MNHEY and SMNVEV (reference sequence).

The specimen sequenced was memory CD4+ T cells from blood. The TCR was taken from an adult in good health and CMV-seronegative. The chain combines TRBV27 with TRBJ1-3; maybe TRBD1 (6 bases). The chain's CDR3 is CASSLGGPGGNTIYF. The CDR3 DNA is TGTGCCAGCAGTTTGGGGGGCCCTGGGGGAAACACCATATATTTT.